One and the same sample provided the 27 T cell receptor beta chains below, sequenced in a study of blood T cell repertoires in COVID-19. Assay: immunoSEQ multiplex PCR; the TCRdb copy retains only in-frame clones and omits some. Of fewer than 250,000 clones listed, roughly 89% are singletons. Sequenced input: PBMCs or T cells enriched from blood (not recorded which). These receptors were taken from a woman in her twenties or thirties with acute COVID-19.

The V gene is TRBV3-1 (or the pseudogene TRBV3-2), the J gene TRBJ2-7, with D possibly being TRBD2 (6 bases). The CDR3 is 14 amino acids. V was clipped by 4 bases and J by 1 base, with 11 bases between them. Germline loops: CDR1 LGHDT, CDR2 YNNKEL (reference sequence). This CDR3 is CASSRRAGSYEQYF. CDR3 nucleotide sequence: TGTGCCAGCAGCCGTAGGGCGGGGTCCTACGAGCAGTACTTC.

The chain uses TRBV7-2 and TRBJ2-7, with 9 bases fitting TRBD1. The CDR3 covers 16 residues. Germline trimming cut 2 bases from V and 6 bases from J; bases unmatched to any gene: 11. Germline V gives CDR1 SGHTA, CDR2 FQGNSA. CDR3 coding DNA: TGTGCCAGCAGCTTATTCGGGCTTGGGACAGGGCCCGAGCAGTACTTC. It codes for CASSLFGLGTGPEQYF. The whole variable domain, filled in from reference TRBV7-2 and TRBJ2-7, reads GAGVSQSPSNKVTEKGKDVELRCDPISGHTALYWYRQSLGQGLEFLIYFQGNSAPDKSGLPSDRFSAERTGGSVSTLTIQRTQQEDSAVYLCASSLFGLGTGPEQYFGPGTRLTVT.

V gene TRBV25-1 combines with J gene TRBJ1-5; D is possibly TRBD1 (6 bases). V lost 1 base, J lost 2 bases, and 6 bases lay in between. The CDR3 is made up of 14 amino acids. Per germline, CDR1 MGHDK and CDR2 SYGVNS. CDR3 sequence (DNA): TGTGCCAGCAGTGAATCAGGGGGCAATCAGCCCCAGCATTTT. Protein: CASSESGGNQPQHF.

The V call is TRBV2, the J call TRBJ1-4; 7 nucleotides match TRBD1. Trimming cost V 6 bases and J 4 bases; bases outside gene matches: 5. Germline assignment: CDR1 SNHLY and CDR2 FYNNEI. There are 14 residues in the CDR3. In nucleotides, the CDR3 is TGTGCCAGCAGACTCACAGGGGATAATGAAAAACTGTTTTTT. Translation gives CASRLTGDNEKLFF.

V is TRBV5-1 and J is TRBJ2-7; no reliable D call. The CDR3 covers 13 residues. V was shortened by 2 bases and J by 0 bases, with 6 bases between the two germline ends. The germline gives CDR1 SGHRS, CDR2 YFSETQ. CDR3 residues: CASSFTSSYEQYF. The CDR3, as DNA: TGCGCCAGCAGCTTTACGAGCTCCTACGAGCAGTACTTC.

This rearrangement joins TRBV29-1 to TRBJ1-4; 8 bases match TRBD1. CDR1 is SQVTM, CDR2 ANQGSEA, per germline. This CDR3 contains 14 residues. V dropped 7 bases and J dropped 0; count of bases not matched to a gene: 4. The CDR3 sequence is CSAQQGATNEKLFF. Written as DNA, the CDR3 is TGCAGCGCGCAACAGGGGGCAACTAATGAAAAACTGTTTTTT.

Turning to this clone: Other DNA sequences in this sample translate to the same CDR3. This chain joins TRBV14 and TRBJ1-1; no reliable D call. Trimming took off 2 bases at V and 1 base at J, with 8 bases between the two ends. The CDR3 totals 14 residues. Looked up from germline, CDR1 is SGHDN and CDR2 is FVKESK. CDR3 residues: CASSQRVGNTEAFF. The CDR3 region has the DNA TGTGCCAGCAGCCAACGGGTCGGGAACACTGAAGCTTTCTTT.

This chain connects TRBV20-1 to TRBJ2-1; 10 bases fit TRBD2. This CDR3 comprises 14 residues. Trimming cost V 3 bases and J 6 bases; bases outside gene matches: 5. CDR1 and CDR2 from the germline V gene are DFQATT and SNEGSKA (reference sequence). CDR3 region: CSASRLAGVNEQFF. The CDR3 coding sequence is TGCAGTGCTAGTCGTCTAGCGGGGGTCAATGAGCAGTTCTTC.

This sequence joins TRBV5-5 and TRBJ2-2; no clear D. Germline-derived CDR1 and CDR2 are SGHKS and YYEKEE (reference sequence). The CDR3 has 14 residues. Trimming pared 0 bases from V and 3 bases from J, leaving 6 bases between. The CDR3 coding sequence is TGTGCCAGCAGCTTGGTGAGAGACACCGGGGAGCTGTTTTTT. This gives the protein CASSLVRDTGELFF.

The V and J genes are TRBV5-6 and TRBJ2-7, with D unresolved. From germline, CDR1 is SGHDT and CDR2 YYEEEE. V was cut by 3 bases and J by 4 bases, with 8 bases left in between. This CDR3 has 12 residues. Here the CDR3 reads CASSSQLYEQYF. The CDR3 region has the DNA TGTGCCAGCAGCTCGCAACTATACGAGCAGTACTTC.

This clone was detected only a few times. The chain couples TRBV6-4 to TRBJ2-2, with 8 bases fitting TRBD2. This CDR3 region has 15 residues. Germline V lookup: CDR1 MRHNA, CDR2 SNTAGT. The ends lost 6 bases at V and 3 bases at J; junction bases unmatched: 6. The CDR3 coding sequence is TGTGCCAGCAGGAGTAGCGGGGTTTACACCGGGGAGCTGTTTTTT. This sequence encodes CASRSSGVYTGELFF.

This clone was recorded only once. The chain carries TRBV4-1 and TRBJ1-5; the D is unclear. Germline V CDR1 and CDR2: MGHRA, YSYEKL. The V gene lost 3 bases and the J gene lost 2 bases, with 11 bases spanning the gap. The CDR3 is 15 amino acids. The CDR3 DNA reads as TGCGCCAGCAGCCACCCCAGAGGCGGCAATCAGCCCCAGCATTTT. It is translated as CASSHPRGGNQPQHF.

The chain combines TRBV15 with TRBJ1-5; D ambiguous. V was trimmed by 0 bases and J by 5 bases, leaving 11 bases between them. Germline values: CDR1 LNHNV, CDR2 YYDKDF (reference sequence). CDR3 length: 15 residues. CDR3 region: CATSRDLSGDQPQHF. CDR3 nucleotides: TGTGCCACCAGCAGAGATTTATCCGGGGATCAGCCCCAGCATTTT.

This CDR3 reads CASSIDLQGGGFMNTEAFF. CDR3 DNA sequence: TGTGCCAGTAGTATAGATCTGCAGGGTGGAGGGTTTATGAACACTGAAGCTTTCTTT. The V and J genes are TRBV19 and TRBJ1-1, with a possible D match to TRBD1 (5 bases). Trimming took 0 bases from V and 0 from J, leaving 20 bases between them. The CDR3 loop spans 19 amino acids. Per germline, CDR1 LNHDA and CDR2 SQIVND (reference sequence).

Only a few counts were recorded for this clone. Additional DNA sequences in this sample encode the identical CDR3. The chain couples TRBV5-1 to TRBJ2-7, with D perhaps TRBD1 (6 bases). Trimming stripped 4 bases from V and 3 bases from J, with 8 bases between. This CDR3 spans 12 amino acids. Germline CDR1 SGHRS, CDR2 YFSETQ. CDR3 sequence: CASSPDSYEQYF. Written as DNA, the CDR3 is TGCGCCAGCAGCCCGGACAGCTACGAGCAGTACTTC.

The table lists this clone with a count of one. The CDR3 DNA sequence: TGCGCCAGCAGCCAATACAGGGAAGAGACCCAGTACTTC. Translating gives CASSQYREETQYF. The V and J genes are TRBV4-3 and TRBJ2-5, with D perhaps TRBD1 (6 bases). With 2 bases removed from V and 3 bases from J, the gap between germline ends came to 7 bases. Germline assignment: CDR1 LGHNA and CDR2 YSLEER. The CDR3 is 13 residues long.

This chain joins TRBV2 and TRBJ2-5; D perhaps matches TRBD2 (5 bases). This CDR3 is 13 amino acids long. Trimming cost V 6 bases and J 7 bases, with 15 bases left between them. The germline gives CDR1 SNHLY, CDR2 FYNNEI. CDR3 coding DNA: TGTGCCAGCAGAAGGAGGCCGACCAGGACCCAGTACTTC. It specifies CASRRRPTRTQYF.

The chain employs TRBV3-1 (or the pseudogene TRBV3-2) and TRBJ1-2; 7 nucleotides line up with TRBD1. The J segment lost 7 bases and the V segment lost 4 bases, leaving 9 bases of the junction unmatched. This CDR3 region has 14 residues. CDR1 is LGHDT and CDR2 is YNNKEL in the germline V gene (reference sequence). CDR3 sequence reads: CASSPSTRQGGYTF. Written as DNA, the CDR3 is TGTGCCAGCAGCCCGTCGACAAGACAGGGTGGCTACACCTTC.

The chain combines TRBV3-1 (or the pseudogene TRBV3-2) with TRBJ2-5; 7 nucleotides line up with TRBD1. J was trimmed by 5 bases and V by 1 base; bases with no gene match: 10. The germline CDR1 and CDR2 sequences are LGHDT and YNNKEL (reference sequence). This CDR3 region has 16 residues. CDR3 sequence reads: CASSQGGTDVSETQYF. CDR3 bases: TGTGCCAGCAGCCAAGGGGGGACAGACGTCTCGGAGACCCAGTACTTC.

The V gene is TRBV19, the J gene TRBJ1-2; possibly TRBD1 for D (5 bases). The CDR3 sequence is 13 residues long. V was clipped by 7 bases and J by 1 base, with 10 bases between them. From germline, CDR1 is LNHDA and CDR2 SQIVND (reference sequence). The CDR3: CASTETDNYGYTF. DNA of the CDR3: TGTGCCAGTACGGAGACAGATAACTATGGCTACACCTTC.

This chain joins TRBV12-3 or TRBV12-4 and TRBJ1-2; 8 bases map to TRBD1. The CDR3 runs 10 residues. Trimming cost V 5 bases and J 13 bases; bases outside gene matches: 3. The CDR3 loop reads CASSGQGPTF. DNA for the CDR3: TGTGCCAGCAGTGGACAGGGACCCACCTTC.

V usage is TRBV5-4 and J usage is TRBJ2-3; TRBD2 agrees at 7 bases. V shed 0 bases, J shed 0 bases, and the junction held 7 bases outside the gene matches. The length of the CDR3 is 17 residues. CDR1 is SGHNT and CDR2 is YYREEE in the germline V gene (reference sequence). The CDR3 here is CASSLDGLAVSTDTQYF. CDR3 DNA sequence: TGTGCCAGCAGCTTGGATGGGCTAGCGGTGAGCACAGATACGCAGTATTTT.

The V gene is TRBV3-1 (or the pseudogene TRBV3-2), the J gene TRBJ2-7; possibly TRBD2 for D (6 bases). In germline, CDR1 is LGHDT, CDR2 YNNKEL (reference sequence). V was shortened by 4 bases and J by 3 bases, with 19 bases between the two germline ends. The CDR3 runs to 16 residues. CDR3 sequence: CASSPDGGTILYEQYF. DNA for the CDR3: TGTGCCAGCAGCCCTGACGGGGGAACCATACTCTACGAGCAGTACTTC.

CDR3 loop: CASRDTDRETGELFF. The CDR3 DNA is TGTGCCAGCAGGGACACGGACAGGGAGACCGGGGAGCTGTTTTTT. V usage is TRBV7-9 and J usage is TRBJ2-2; 8 bases fit TRBD1. Germline V lookup: CDR1 SEHNR, CDR2 FQNEAQ (reference sequence). This CDR3 has 15 residues. V gave up 6 bases and J gave up 5 bases; unmatched junction bases: 8. The variable domain in full, completed from reference TRBV7-9 and TRBJ2-2, reads DTGVSQNPRHKITKRGQNVTFRCDPISEHNRLYWYRQTLGQGPEFLTYFQNEAQLEKSRLLSDRFSAERPKGSFSTLEIQRTEQGDSAMYLCASRDTDRETGELFFGEGSRLTVL.

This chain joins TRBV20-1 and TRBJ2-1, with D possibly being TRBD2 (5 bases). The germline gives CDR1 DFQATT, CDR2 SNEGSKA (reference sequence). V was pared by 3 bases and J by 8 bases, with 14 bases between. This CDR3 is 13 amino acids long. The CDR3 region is CSASRRGFHEQFF. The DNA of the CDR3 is TGCAGTGCTAGTCGTAGAGGGTTCCATGAGCAGTTCTTC.

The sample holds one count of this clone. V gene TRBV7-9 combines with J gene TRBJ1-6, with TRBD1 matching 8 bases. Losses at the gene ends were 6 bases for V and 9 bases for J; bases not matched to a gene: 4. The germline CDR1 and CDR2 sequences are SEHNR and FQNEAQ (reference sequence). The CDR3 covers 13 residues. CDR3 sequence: CASRGTGGSPLHF. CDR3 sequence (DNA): TGTGCCAGCAGAGGGACAGGTGGTTCACCCCTCCACTTT.

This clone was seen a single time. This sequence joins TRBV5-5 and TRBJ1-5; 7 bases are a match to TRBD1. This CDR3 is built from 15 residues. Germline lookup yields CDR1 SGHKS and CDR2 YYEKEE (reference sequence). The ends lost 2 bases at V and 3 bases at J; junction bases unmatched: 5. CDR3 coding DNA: TGTGCCAGCAGCTTCCTGGGACAGATCAATCAGCCCCAGCATTTT. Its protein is CASSFLGQINQPQHF.